This entry lists 27 T cell receptor beta chains sequenced from one sample in a study of CXCR3-negative and CXCR3-positive naive CD8 T cells. Study conclusions and caveats: Hydrophobicity of TRB CDR3s was greater in CXCR3-positive naive cells than in CXCR3-negative naive cells.

TRB cDNA libraries were made by UMI-labeled 5' RACE. TCRdb processed the 5' RACE reads again and assigns one entry to each CDR3 protein, with no DNA. Its listing shows some 54,000 distinct CDR3 sequences. No antigens are known for them. What was sequenced was naive CXCR3+ CD8+ T cells from blood. Subset specified: CD45RO-CCR7+CD27+CD95- naive CD8+ T cells expressing CXCR3 (TNR3+). These receptor sequences come from a human donor in good health. Some clones in this sample may be carry-over from other donors' samples.

This chain links TRBV28 with TRBJ2-3; TCRdb names TRBD1, which stays unverified in the absence of DNA. From germline, CDR1 is MDHEN and CDR2 SYDVKM. The CDR3 totals 17 residues. This CDR3 reads CASSFPDRGSNTDTQYF.

The gene calls are TRBV7-3 and TRBJ1-6; TCRdb designates TRBD1, a call that cannot be tested without DNA. The CDR3 runs 14 residues. Looked up from germline, CDR1 is SGHTA and CDR2 is FQGTGA. CDR3 sequence reads: CASSQNPGNSPLHF.

The chain links TRBV20-1 to TRBJ2-7; no DNA is available, so the TRBD1 call from TCRdb remains unchecked. Germline CDR1 DFQATT, CDR2 SNEGSKA (reference sequence). This CDR3 region has 16 residues. CDR3 residues: CSARDRWGQGLYEQYF.

The chain links TRBV7-7 to TRBJ1-1. The CDR3 spans 15 residues. The V gene's germline CDR1 is SSHAT and CDR2 FNYEAQ (reference sequence). The CDR3 loop is CASSAYRKLNTEAFF.

This sequence joins TRBV14 and TRBJ2-7; TCRdb selects TRBD1, and the lack of DNA leaves this call unchecked. In germline, CDR1 is SGHDN, CDR2 FVKESK. The CDR3 is 16 amino acids. The chain's CDR3 is CASSQESGQGAHEQYF.

The CDR3 here is CASSEPGAFYEQYF. The rearrangement uses TRBV27 and TRBJ2-7; the TCRdb D gene call, TRBD2, has no DNA to confirm it. Germline V gives CDR1 MNHEY, CDR2 SMNVEV (reference sequence). The CDR3 has 14 residues.

The chain joins TRBV20-1 to TRBJ1-1; the D call of TRBD1 rests on TCRdb alone, since no DNA is present to check it. Germline CDR1 DFQATT, CDR2 SNEGSKA (reference sequence). This CDR3 contains 12 residues. The CDR3 reads CSARQGYTEAFF.

The chain uses TRBV14 and TRBJ1-6; with no DNA, the TCRdb D assignment of TRBD1 cannot be verified. CDR1 SGHDN and CDR2 FVKESK come from the germline V gene. The CDR3 contains 12 residues. CDR3 in amino acids: CASSYRVPPLHF.

The chain joins TRBV4-3 to TRBJ2-7. The germline gives CDR1 LGHNA, CDR2 YSLEER. CDR3 length: 16 residues. This chain's CDR3 is CASSQDWSGSSYEQYF.

The chain has TRBV7-9 and TRBJ1-6; TCRdb's D call of TRBD1 is untestable without DNA. The germline V gene encodes CDR1 SEHNR and CDR2 FQNEAQ (reference sequence). This CDR3 comprises 15 residues. The CDR3 here is CASSLGGTGGPPFHF. Together with reference TRBV7-9 and TRBJ1-6, the CDR3 gives the full variable domain: DTGVSQNPRHKITKRGQNVTFRCDPISEHNRLYWYRQTLGQGPEFLTYFQNEAQLEKSRLLSDRFSAERPKGSFSTLEIQRTEQGDSAMYLCASSLGGTGGPPFHFGNGTRLTVT.

The genes are TRBV20-1 and TRBJ2-3; the D call of TRBD2 rests on TCRdb alone, since no DNA is present to check it. Germline V gives CDR1 DFQATT, CDR2 SNEGSKA (reference sequence). The CDR3 has 14 amino acids. CDR3 protein: CSATLAGSVDTQYF.

Judged by frequency, this clonotype is medium-sized. The gene calls are TRBV4-3 and TRBJ1-2; TCRdb's D gene call, TRBD1, goes unchecked for lack of DNA. This CDR3 region has 15 residues. Looked up from germline, CDR1 is LGHNA and CDR2 is YSLEER. The chain's CDR3 is CASSQDRDREYGYTF.

This sequence joins TRBV7-6 and TRBJ2-7. Germline V gene data show CDR1 as SGHVS and CDR2 as FNYEAQ. The CDR3 sequence is 15 residues long. This CDR3 reads CASSLGRGITYEQYF.

The CDR3 loop is CASSARLAGVREQYF. The rearrangement joins TRBV7-9 to TRBJ2-7; TCRdb's D call, TRBD2, is unchecked because there is no DNA. The germline V gene has CDR1 SEHNR and CDR2 FQNEAQ (reference sequence). The length of the CDR3 is 15 residues. Together with reference TRBV7-9 and TRBJ2-7, the CDR3 gives the full variable domain: DTGVSQNPRHKITKRGQNVTFRCDPISEHNRLYWYRQTLGQGPEFLTYFQNEAQLEKSRLLSDRFSAERPKGSFSTLEIQRTEQGDSAMYLCASSARLAGVREQYFGPGTRLTVT.

CDR3 amino acids: CASSLKGGTEAFF. This chain connects TRBV5-4 to TRBJ1-1; TCRdb proposes TRBD1, but this gene call is untestable without DNA. The CDR3 is 13 amino acids. CDR1 and CDR2 from the germline V gene are SGHNT and YYREEE (reference sequence).

The V call is TRBV9, the J call TRBJ2-3; the TCRdb call, TRBD1, lacks DNA for checking. The CDR3 consists of 16 residues. Per germline, CDR1 SGDLS and CDR2 YYNGEE. CDR3 in amino acids: CASSPSGQFSTDTQYF.

The chain recombines TRBV29-1 with TRBJ1-2; lacking DNA, the TRBD1 call made by TCRdb goes unchecked. Per germline, CDR1 SQVTM and CDR2 ANQGSEA. The CDR3 contains 14 residues. The CDR3 loop reads CSVAPQGGNYGYTF.

This chain joins TRBV11-3 and TRBJ2-1; TCRdb's D call, TRBD1, is unchecked because there is no DNA. The CDR3 runs 17 residues. Germline V gives CDR1 SGHNT, CDR2 YENEEA. The CDR3 loop reads CASSLGTGGAAYNEQFF.

The chain is built from TRBV4-3 and TRBJ2-1. The CDR3 is 14 amino acids. Germline loops: CDR1 LGHNA, CDR2 YSLEER. This chain's CDR3 is CASSQEPAINEQFF.

This chain uses TRBV12-3 or TRBV12-4 with TRBJ2-7. This CDR3 contains 11 residues. Here the CDR3 reads CASSSGEMSYF.

The chain links TRBV28 to TRBJ1-4. This CDR3 is 14 amino acids long. Germline CDR1 MDHEN, CDR2 SYDVKM. CDR3 sequence: CASTQSDANEKLFF.

This chain joins TRBV6-5 and TRBJ2-7; TCRdb names TRBD1, which stays unverified in the absence of DNA. The CDR3 sequence is 15 residues long. Germline CDR1 reads MNHEY; CDR2 reads SVGAGI. CDR3 amino acids: CASSYPTGILYEQYF.

V is TRBV29-1 and J is TRBJ2-2; the D gene TCRdb calls, TRBD1, cannot be checked with no DNA. The CDR3 has 14 amino acids. Germline assignment: CDR1 SQVTM and CDR2 ANQGSEA. CDR3 sequence reads: CSVEKGTNTGELFF.

The rearrangement joins TRBV29-1 to TRBJ1-3. CDR1 is SQVTM, CDR2 ANQGSEA, per germline. The length of the CDR3 is 14 residues. CDR3 region: CSVGGGTSGNTIYF.

This chain uses TRBV10-3 with TRBJ1-5. This CDR3 region has 13 residues. From germline, CDR1 is ENHRY and CDR2 SYGVKD. The CDR3 here is CAARPNSNQPQHF.

The V gene is TRBV7-9, the J gene TRBJ2-7. This CDR3 region has 11 residues. Germline V gene sequence: CDR1 SEHNR, CDR2 FQNEAQ (reference sequence). CDR3 sequence reads: CASSLGEEQYF.

CDR3 loop: CSVEGQGAYEQYF. The genes are TRBV29-1 and TRBJ2-7; TCRdb picks TRBD1, but there is no DNA to check that call. From germline, CDR1 is SQVTM and CDR2 ANQGSEA. The CDR3 loop spans 13 amino acids.